This T cell receptor (beta chain) was retrieved from a study of T cells in Graves' hyperthyroidism and ophthalmopathy. V gave up 4 bases and J gave up 1 base; unmatched junction bases: 6. The CDR3 has 15 amino acids. Germline loops: CDR1 SGHVS, CDR2 FNYEAQ. Amplification of TCR beta CDR3 regions was performed using RNA transcripts as template. HTBI primers were used for first-round RT-PCR of the TCR CDR3. TCRdb recomputed calls from the multiplex PCR reads with MiXCR, one row per CDR3 protein. The sample has roughly 300,000 distinct CDR3 sequences; about 18% are singletons. The TCR comes from a woman aged 45 to 65 with Graves' hyperthyroidism. The rearrangement joins TRBV7-6 to TRBJ2-5; 7 positions match TRBD2. Material for sequencing was blood. CDR3 loop: CASSSYGGFQETQYF. CDR3 DNA: TGTGCCAGCAGCTCATACGGGGGGTTCCAAGAGACCCAGTACTTC.